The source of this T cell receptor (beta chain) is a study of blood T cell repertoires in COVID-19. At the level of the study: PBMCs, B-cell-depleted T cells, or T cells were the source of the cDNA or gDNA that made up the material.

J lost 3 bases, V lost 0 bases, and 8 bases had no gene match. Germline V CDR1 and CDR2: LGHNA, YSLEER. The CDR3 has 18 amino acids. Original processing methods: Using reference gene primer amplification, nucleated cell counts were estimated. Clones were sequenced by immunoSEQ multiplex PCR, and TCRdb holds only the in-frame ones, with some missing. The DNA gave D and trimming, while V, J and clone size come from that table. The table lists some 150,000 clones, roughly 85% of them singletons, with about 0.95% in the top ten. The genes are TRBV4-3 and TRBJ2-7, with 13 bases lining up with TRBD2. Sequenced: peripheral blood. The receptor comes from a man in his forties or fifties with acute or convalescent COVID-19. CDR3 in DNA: TGCGCCAGCAGCCAAGATCGACTAGCGGGGGGTGGGGTCTACGAGCAGTACTTC. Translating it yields CASSQDRLAGGGVYEQYF.